Listed below are T cell receptor beta chains from one sample, sequenced in a study of T cell clonotyping in hematopoietic cell transplantation. Method: immunoSEQ multiplex PCR; TCRdb's copy keeps in-frame clones and lacks some. Altogether roughly 13,000 clones are present, about nine tenths being singletons, with the ten largest covering approximately 7.8%. This specimen was PBMCs, taken 100 days after allogeneic stem cell transplant. All receptors derive from a female patient aged 50-59 years who had an allogeneic stem cell transplant from an unrelated donor, so the T cells may come from the graft donor. Some clones in this sample may be carry-over from other donors' samples. Both conserved end residues are part of each CDR3. The order of the fields is J gene, D gene, V gene, clone size, CDR3 protein, CDR3 DNA. The D gene is left open where the match is weak. Only some rows state a clone size, as once, few, many or a class for expanded clones.

TRBJ2-7	.	TRBV15	.	CATSKEIDSYEQYF	TGTGCCACCAGTAAAGAAATTGACTCCTACGAGCAGTACTTC
TRBJ1-1	TRBD1	TRBV29-1	.	CSDYGTGKMNTEAFF	TGCAGCGACTACGGGACAGGGAAAATGAACACTGAAGCTTTCTTT
TRBJ2-3	.	TRBV9	.	CASSRSGGIADTQYF	TGTGCCAGCAGCCGATCGGGGGGCATCGCAGATACGCAGTATTTT
TRBJ1-2	.	TRBV29-1	.	CSVEDRNDGYTF	TGCAGCGTTGAAGACAGGAACGATGGCTACACCTTC
TRBJ2-7	.	TRBV5-6	once	CASSLTDIPHEQYF	TGTGCCAGCAGCTTAACGGACATCCCCCACGAGCAGTACTTC
TRBJ1-1	TRBD1	TRBV5-1	.	CASSWDRGREKAFF	TGCGCCAGCAGCTGGGACAGGGGGCGGGAGAAAGCTTTCTTT
TRBJ1-3	.	TRBV7-2	.	CASSLQGNTIYF	TGTGCCAGCAGCTTACAGGGAAACACCATATATTTT
TRBJ1-4	.	TRBV10-2	few	CASSSTPRAEKLFF	TGCGCCAGCAGTTCGACTCCGCGAGCGGAAAAACTGTTTTTT
TRBJ2-5	TRBD2	TRBV5-1	.	CASTRLAGQETQYF	TGCGCCAGCACTAGGCTAGCGGGACAAGAGACCCAGTACTTC
TRBJ1-1	.	TRBV29-1	.	CSGWVTEAFF	TGCAGCGGGTGGGTCACTGAAGCTTTCTTT
TRBJ2-3	TRBD2	TRBV5-1	.	CASSLTSGGHSTQYF	TGCGCCAGCAGCTTAACTAGCGGGGGGCATAGTACGCAGTATTTT
TRBJ1-5	.	TRBV5-1	.	CASSQLPGTNQPQHF	TGCGCCAGCAGCCAGTTGCCGGGGACGAATCAGCCCCAGCATTTT
TRBJ2-1	TRBD2	TRBV5-4	.	CASSSGLAGNDNEQFF	TGTGCCAGCAGCTCTGGACTAGCGGGCAACGACAATGAGCAGTTCTTC
TRBJ2-7	TRBD2	TRBV4-2	.	CASSQELAGTYEQYF	TGTGCCAGCAGCCAAGAGCTAGCGGGAACCTACGAGCAGTACTTC
TRBJ1-1	.	TRBV6-5	.	CASRSLGVNTEAFF	TGTGCCAGCAGATCCCTAGGGGTGAACACTGAAGCTTTCTTT
TRBJ1-4	.	TRBV2	.	CASSENRQNEKLFF	TGTGCCAGCAGTGAAAATCGGCAGAATGAAAAACTGTTTTTT
TRBJ2-5	.	TRBV10-1	.	CASSELYQETQYF	TGCGCCAGCAGTGAGTTGTACCAAGAGACCCAGTACTTC
TRBJ1-5	.	TRBV30	.	CAWSLDLNQPQHF	TGTGCCTGGAGCCTAGACCTCAATCAGCCCCAGCATTTT
TRBJ2-7	.	TRBV28	.	CASSLQGEAYEQYF	TGTGCCAGCAGTTTACAGGGGGAGGCCTACGAGCAGTACTTC
TRBJ1-4	.	TRBV11-2	.	CASSLYGGVTNEKLFF	TGTGCCAGCAGCTTATATGGTGGGGTCACAAATGAAAAACTGTTTTTT
TRBJ2-3	TRBD2	TRBV2	.	CASSEGGSRADTQYF	TGTGCCAGCAGTGAGGGCGGGAGTCGGGCAGATACGCAGTATTTT
TRBJ2-7	.	TRBV30	once	CAWSWESYEQYF	TGTGCCTGGAGTTGGGAGTCCTACGAGCAGTACTTC
TRBJ2-3	.	TRBV5-4	.	CASSSAGLTTDTQYF	TGTGCCAGCAGCTCAGCGGGTCTCACAACAGATACGCAGTATTTT
TRBJ2-5	TRBD2	TRBV11-2	.	CASSLAGTSGNWETQYF	TGTGCCAGCAGCTTAGCCGGGACTAGCGGGAATTGGGAGACCCAGTACTTC
TRBJ2-2	.	TRBV21-1	.	CASSKDTGELFF	TGTGCCAGCAGCAAAGACACCGGGGAGCTGTTTTTT
TRBJ2-1	.	TRBV6-5	once	CASCRTGSSYNEQFF	TGTGCCAGTTGCCGGACGGGCAGCTCCTACAATGAGCAGTTCTTC
TRBJ1-5	TRBD1	TRBV28	.	CASRPTFRGLQPQHF	TGTGCCAGCAGACCGACCTTCAGGGGGTTGCAGCCCCAGCATTTT